This entry describes one T cell receptor beta chain. Method: immunoSEQ multiplex PCR; TCRdb's copy keeps in-frame clones and lacks some. Of over 95,000 clones listed, approximately 90% are singletons. The V gene end was trimmed by 7 bases and the J gene end by 7 bases; junction bases not matched to a gene: 12. The germline V gene encodes CDR1 LNHDA and CDR2 SQIVND (reference sequence). This CDR3 has 15 amino acids. The data belong to a study of blood T cell repertoires in COVID-19. Across the whole study: COVID-19 samples collected from the United States, Italy and Spain covered acute and convalescent phases.

The chain employs TRBV19 and TRBJ2-1; 8 nucleotides line up with TRBD2. The TCR originated in a human donor with acute or convalescent COVID-19. The donor label of this sample is uncertain. The sequenced material came from peripheral blood. The CDR3 sequence: CASKASLAGKNEQFF. The CDR3 DNA reads TGTGCCAGTAAGGCAAGTCTAGCGGGTAAAAATGAGCAGTTCTTC.